This TCR beta chain was sequenced for a study of T cell repertoires in cytomegalovirus infection. At the level of the study: Recently described HLA-C-restricted plus well-studied HLA-B-restricted CMV epitopes were used. CMV infection together with matching HLA type was indicated by public TCR beta signatures. The study, taken as a whole, reports: HLA-C-restricted, CMV-specific TCR beta clonotypes were dominant ex vivo.

The CDR3 spans 17 residues. Germline V gene lookup returns CDR1 LNHDA and CDR2 SQIVND (reference sequence). V was clipped by 0 bases and J by 6 bases, with 18 bases between them. This clonotype was recorded at least ten times. What it recognizes is unknown. Each CDR3 protein gets one entry after TCRdb re-called the reads with MiXCR. The profile shows fewer than 1,000,000 distinct CDR3 sequences, under 40% of them singletons. The specimen was cultured CD8+ T cells from PBMCs, collected from culture after CMV antigen stimulation. The chain couples TRBV19 to TRBJ2-1; TRBD1 is a possible D gene (7 bases). The clonotype comes from a human donor in good health (CMV status not recorded). Some clones in this sample may be carry-over from other donors' samples. CDR3 amino acids: CASSIELNRGAGNEQFF. As DNA, the CDR3 is TGTGCCAGTAGTATAGAGCTCAACAGGGGAGCGGGCAATGAGCAGTTCTTC.